The 25 T cell receptor beta chains below were found in one sample sequenced in a study of control samples from healthy donors and cancer patients. The table came from immunoSEQ multiplex PCR; TCRdb's copy has only in-frame clones and leaves some out. The sample yields 150,000 to 200,000 clones, 90% to 95% seen once. Sequencing input: blood. The receptors were sampled from a woman between 25 and 40 years old in good health.

The chain uses TRBV19 and TRBJ1-6, with D unresolved. This CDR3 contains 14 residues. Germline V lookup: CDR1 LNHDA, CDR2 SQIVND (reference sequence). The V end lost 4 bases, the J end lost 7 bases, and 11 bases lay between the germline ends. CDR3 in amino acids: CASSSEGRNSPLHF. In DNA form, the CDR3 reads TGTGCCAGTAGTAGTGAGGGAAGGAATTCACCCCTCCACTTT.

The chain couples TRBV6-5 to TRBJ1-2; 9 bases fit TRBD1. The CDR3 spans 14 residues. Germline V gene lookup returns CDR1 MNHEY and CDR2 SVGAGI. V trimming: 6 bases; J trimming: 5 bases; junction bases outside the gene matches: 7. In DNA form, the CDR3 reads TGTGCCAGCAGACAGGGACAGGGAGGGTATGGCTACACCTTC. Protein product: CASRQGQGGYGYTF.

The chain has TRBV12-3 or TRBV12-4 and TRBJ2-7; 9 bases align to TRBD2. The CDR3 runs 13 residues. The V and J ends lost 3 bases and 4 bases, in that order; junction bases with no gene match: 1. The DNA for the CDR3 is TGTGCCAGCAGTTTCAGCGGGAGGTACGAGCAGTACTTC. The encoded protein is CASSFSGRYEQYF.

The rearrangement joins TRBV11-3 to TRBJ1-1; D possibly corresponds to TRBD1 (6 bases). Per germline, CDR1 SGHNT and CDR2 YENEEA. The length of the CDR3 is 12 residues. Trimming took 6 bases from V and 5 from J, leaving 10 bases between them. CDR3 DNA: TGTGCCAGCAGTCAAGGGGGGACTGAAGCTTTCTTT. This codes for CASSQGGTEAFF.

The V call is TRBV5-1, the J call TRBJ1-1; no firm D call. V dropped 5 bases and J dropped 1 base, with 12 bases sitting between them. CDR3 length equals 14 residues. CDR1 and CDR2 from the germline V gene are SGHRS and YFSETQ. The CDR3 loop reads CASRSGTSNTEAFF. CDR3 DNA: TGCGCCAGCAGATCAGGCACCTCGAACACTGAAGCTTTCTTT.

Points on this clone: Other DNA sequences within the sample encode an identical CDR3. The chain is built from TRBV12-3 or TRBV12-4 and TRBJ2-7; D call uncertain. This CDR3 has 11 residues. Trimming took 6 bases from V and 3 from J, leaving 6 bases between them. CDR3: CASSPGYEQYF. The CDR3 bases are TGTGCCAGCAGCCCCGGCTACGAGCAGTACTTC.

The chain links TRBV28 to TRBJ2-1, with 8 bases lining up with TRBD2. V was clipped by 5 bases and J by 2 bases; unmatched bases: 8. The CDR3 spans 16 residues. Germline V CDR1 and CDR2: MDHEN, SYDVKM. The chain's CDR3 is CASSPPFSGTYNEQFF. In DNA, the CDR3 is TGTGCCAGCAGTCCTCCGTTTAGCGGGACCTACAATGAGCAGTTCTTC.

This clone was seen a single time. The rearrangement joins TRBV27 to TRBJ2-7; the match to TRBD1 covers 7 bases. Trimming at V came to 6 bases and at J to 3 bases, leaving 2 bases not matched to a gene. CDR1 is MNHEY and CDR2 is SMNVEV in the germline V gene (reference sequence). The CDR3 runs 12 residues. The CDR3 loop reads CASSRQGYEQYF. The CDR3 coding sequence is TGTGCCAGCAGCAGACAGGGCTACGAGCAGTACTTC.

This clone was seen a single time. J is TRBJ2-2 and V is TRBV19, with D unresolved. This CDR3 region has 11 residues. Trimming cost V 3 bases and J 7 bases, with 3 bases left between them. Germline-derived CDR1 and CDR2 are LNHDA and SQIVND (reference sequence). CDR3 DNA: TGTGCCAGTAGTATGTACGGGGAGCTGTTTTTT. It specifies CASSMYGELFF.

The chain combines TRBV10-3 with TRBJ1-5, with 9 bases fitting TRBD1. The CDR3 extends over 15 amino acids. Germline values: CDR1 ENHRY, CDR2 SYGVKD. The junction had 8 bases not matched to a gene; V was cut back by 6 bases and J by 5 bases. The CDR3 DNA follows: TGTGCCATCAGCGCCGGGACAGGGTCTCATCAGCCCCAGCATTTT. This sequence encodes CAISAGTGSHQPQHF.

The chain employs TRBV7-6 and TRBJ1-4; the match to TRBD1 covers 7 bases. Germline V gene sequence: CDR1 SGHVS, CDR2 FNYEAQ. The V and J ends lost 5 bases and 7 bases, in that order; junction bases with no gene match: 4. The CDR3 is 13 amino acids. CDR3 loop: CASSLRTGEKLFF. DNA of the CDR3: TGTGCCAGCAGCCTGAGGACAGGTGAAAAACTGTTTTTT.

The chain uses TRBV2 and TRBJ1-3; D is unclear. Germline V gives CDR1 SNHLY, CDR2 FYNNEI. Trimming took 7 bases from V and 0 from J, leaving 4 bases between them. This CDR3 is built from 12 residues. The chain's CDR3 is CASTYSGNTIYF. As DNA, the CDR3 is TGTGCCAGCACTTACTCTGGAAACACCATATATTTT.

The chain couples TRBV6-7 to TRBJ2-7, with no clear D. TRBV6-7 is designated an ORF whose function remains uncertain. The CDR3 has 13 residues. Trimming shortened V by 3 bases and J by 2 bases, and 8 bases separated the two germline ends. Here the CDR3 reads CASSYPNPYEQYF. The CDR3 DNA is TGTGCCAGCAGTTATCCCAATCCCTACGAGCAGTACTTC.

CDR3 in DNA: TGTGCCAGCAGCTTGGGACAGGTACGGGGGAACTATGGCTACACCTTC. Its protein product is CASSLGQVRGNYGYTF. The chain is built from TRBV5-6 and TRBJ1-2; D possibly corresponds to TRBD1 (6 bases). Per the germline V gene, CDR1 is SGHDT and CDR2 is YYEEEE. The CDR3 spans 16 residues. Trimming stripped 0 bases from V and 2 bases from J, with 14 bases between.

This chain links TRBV15 with TRBJ2-7; TRBD1 matches at 8 bases. This CDR3 spans 14 amino acids. With 0 bases clipped from V and 5 bases from J, the junction kept 3 bases outside the gene matches. From germline, CDR1 is LNHNV and CDR2 YYDKDF (reference sequence). The CDR3 loop is CATSRDNRGNEQYF. CDR3 coding DNA: TGTGCCACCAGCAGAGATAACAGGGGGAACGAGCAGTACTTC.

CDR3 nucleotide sequence: TGTGCCAGCAGCTTAGAGGGCATCCGCACAGATACGCAGTATTTT. Translation gives CASSLEGIRTDTQYF. The genes are TRBV7-9 and TRBJ2-3, with D uncertain. V lost 1 base and J 1 base, leaving 9 bases between the germline ends. The germline CDR1 and CDR2 sequences are SEHNR and FQNEAQ (reference sequence). This CDR3 has 15 residues.

This clone was detected only a few times. This chain connects TRBV19 to TRBJ2-3; possibly TRBD2 for D (5 bases). The CDR3 spans 18 residues. V gave up 1 base and J gave up 0 bases, with 17 bases separating them. Per the germline V gene, CDR1 is LNHDA and CDR2 is SQIVND (reference sequence). CDR3 DNA sequence: TGTGCCAGTAGTATAGGGCTGCGGGTTTGGGGTAGCACAGATACGCAGTATTTT. Its protein product is CASSIGLRVWGSTDTQYF.

The chain links TRBV6-4 to TRBJ2-3; D remains unclear. CDR3 length: 14 residues. CDR1 and CDR2 from the germline V gene are MRHNA and SNTAGT. Trimming left V 0 bases short and J 0 bases short, with 4 bases between. The CDR3 here is CASSDSPSTDTQYF. CDR3 in DNA: TGTGCCAGCAGTGACTCCCCGAGCACAGATACGCAGTATTTT.

The chain carries TRBV28 and TRBJ1-3, with 8 bases that match TRBD1. CDR3 length: 15 amino acids. V gave up 3 bases and J gave up 0 bases; unmatched junction bases: 1. CDR1 is MDHEN, CDR2 SYDVKM, per germline. The CDR3 protein is CASSFTGGSGNTIYF. The CDR3 nucleotides read TGTGCCAGCAGTTTTACAGGGGGCTCTGGAAACACCATATATTTT.

The chain has TRBV7-6 and TRBJ1-1; 9 bases align to TRBD1. The V gene's germline CDR1 is SGHVS and CDR2 FNYEAQ. CDR3 length: 14 amino acids. V dropped 4 bases and J dropped 1; count of bases not matched to a gene: 1. CDR3 in DNA: TGTGCCAGCAGCTCGGGACAGGGGAACACTGAAGCTTTCTTT. Residues: CASSSGQGNTEAFF.

Comments on this clone: The identical CDR3 is also encoded by other nucleotide sequences in the sample. This chain joins TRBV19 and TRBJ1-2; no reliable D call. This CDR3 contains 13 residues. The germline gives CDR1 LNHDA, CDR2 SQIVND (reference sequence). Trimming pared 1 base from V and 1 base from J, leaving 4 bases between. The CDR3 spells CASSIGGNYGYTF. As DNA, the CDR3 is TGTGCCAGTAGTATAGGAGGTAACTATGGCTACACCTTC.

V and J are TRBV6-5 and TRBJ1-1; a weak D match, TRBD1 (6 bases). The CDR3 runs to 16 residues. Trimming stripped 0 bases from V and 1 base from J, with 12 bases between. CDR1 is MNHEY and CDR2 is SVGAGI in the germline V gene. This CDR3 reads CASSYSNSGANTEAFF. In DNA, the CDR3 is TGTGCCAGCAGTTACTCGAATTCAGGGGCGAACACTGAAGCTTTCTTT.

V is TRBV29-1 and J is TRBJ1-1; D uncertain. V lost 1 base, J lost 4 bases, and 7 bases lay in between. Germline V lookup: CDR1 SQVTM, CDR2 ANQGSEA. The CDR3 consists of 12 residues. CDR3 region: CSVEGVGTEAFF. As DNA, the CDR3 is TGCAGCGTTGAAGGGGTGGGCACTGAAGCTTTCTTT.

The rearrangement links TRBV5-1 to TRBJ2-2, with 15 bases lining up with TRBD2. The CDR3 has 18 amino acids. The ends lost 4 bases at V and 2 bases at J; junction bases unmatched: 6. CDR1 and CDR2 (germline): SGHRS, YFSETQ. The CDR3 protein is CASSPGLAGGVNTGELFF. CDR3 sequence (DNA): TGCGCCAGCAGCCCGGGACTAGCGGGGGGCGTCAACACCGGGGAGCTGTTTTTT.

The chain couples TRBV2 to TRBJ1-1, with unresolved D. CDR1 SNHLY and CDR2 FYNNEI come from the germline V gene. The CDR3 has 12 amino acids. V was trimmed by 6 bases and J by 1 base, leaving 6 bases between them. CDR3 nucleotide sequence: TGTGCCAGCAGGGCTGGGAACACTGAAGCTTTCTTT. Protein sequence: CASRAGNTEAFF.